This TCR beta chain was identified in a study of HIV-infected patients and healthy controls. The table lists this clonotype with a few counts. The repertoire came from unfractionated whole blood and reflected all unsorted peripheral T cells. cDNA was made from roughly 500 ng RNA using alpha and beta constant primers. Separate chain-specific third strand synthesis with multiplexing indices produced the alpha and beta libraries. TCRdb redid the calling of the 5' RACE reads with MiXCR, one entry per CDR3 protein. The sample lists about 18,000 distinct CDR3 sequences, 12% seen once, with around 10% in the top ten. The TCR comes from an adult in good health. The specimen was blood.

The CDR3 sequence: CASSNPGPSNQPQHF. The CDR3 DNA sequence: TGTGCCAGCAGTAACCCCGGGCCCAGCAATCAGCCCCAGCATTTT. V is TRBV6-6 and J is TRBJ1-5; no clear D gene. Trimming cost V 5 bases and J 1 base, with 12 bases left between them. Per germline, CDR1 MNHNY and CDR2 SVGAGI (reference sequence). CDR3 size: 15 residues.